A selection of T cell receptor beta chains follows, all from one sample in a study of lymphopenia after photon versus proton radiotherapy. TCRdb's copy holds only in-frame clones and misses some; the assay was immunoSEQ multiplex PCR. Of more than 45,000 clones listed, roughly 80% are singletons. The material was peripheral blood, obtained from a patient treated with proton-based radiotherapy. The origin of the receptors is a man in his 60s with pancreatic cancer. Both conserved end residues are part of each CDR3. The order of the fields is V gene, D gene, clone size, J gene, CDR3 DNA, CDR3 protein. D genes are given only for firm matches. Size is omitted from some rows. Given values are once, few, many or a class for expanded clones.

TRBV5-1	.	.	TRBJ2-7	TGCGCCAGCAGCTTGAGCCAGGGAGTGGGGGAGCAGTACTTC	CASSLSQGVGEQYF
TRBV7-9	.	.	TRBJ2-3	TGTGCCAGCAGCGGGGACGGACCTAGCACAGATACGCAGTATTTT	CASSGDGPSTDTQYF
TRBV30	TRBD1	once	TRBJ2-7	TGTGCCGGGAACAGGGGTAGTTACGAGCAGTACTTC	CAGNRGSYEQYF
TRBV19	.	.	TRBJ1-1	TGTGCCAGTGGACGGGGAGACAGCGGCACTGAAGCTTTCTTT	CASGRGDSGTEAFF
TRBV6-5	.	.	TRBJ2-1	TGTGCCAGCAGTGAAGCTAGGACGGGTGAGCAGTTCTTC	CASSEARTGEQFF
TRBV5-1	.	.	TRBJ2-4	TGCGCCAGCAGCTTGTTCGGACAGTCCTTCAAAAACATTCAGTACTTC	CASSLFGQSFKNIQYF
TRBV28	.	.	TRBJ1-2	TGTGCCAGCAGTTTACCTCCTTGGGGCTACACCTTC	CASSLPPWGYTF
TRBV5-4	.	.	TRBJ2-5	TGTGCCAGCACCGCTAGGGGGGATGAGACCCAGTACTTC	CASTARGDETQYF
TRBV4-2	.	.	TRBJ1-5	TGTGCCAGCAGCCAAGAGGTAACACAGGTCGGTCAGCCCCAGCATTTT	CASSQEVTQVGQPQHF
TRBV11-3	.	once	TRBJ2-5	TGTGCCAGCAGCCTTCAACGGCGGGAGACCCAGTACTTC	CASSLQRRETQYF
TRBV4-2	TRBD2	.	TRBJ2-7	TGTGCCAGCAGTCACAACTCCGGGACTAGCTCCTACGAGCAGTACTTC	CASSHNSGTSSYEQYF
TRBV5-6	.	.	TRBJ1-4	TGTGCCAGCAGATTTGGACCCAGGGGAAAACTGTTTTTT	CASRFGPRGKLFF
TRBV6-1	.	.	TRBJ1-1	TGTGCCAGCAGTGACCCCCCCCGGCAAGAAGCTTTCTTT	CASSDPPRQEAFF
TRBV28	TRBD1	.	TRBJ1-4	TGTGCCAGCAGTTTATGGGCACCCGGGACAGCTAATGAAAAACTGTTTTTT	CASSLWAPGTANEKLFF
TRBV5-1	TRBD1	few	TRBJ2-5	TGCGCCAGCAGCTCGGCGCCAGCAGGGGGTGTCGAGACCCAGTACTTC	CASSSAPAGGVETQYF
TRBV19	.	.	TRBJ1-2	TGTGCCAGTTCCAGGGACGGATACTATGGCTACACCTTC	CASSRDGYYGYTF
TRBV4-1	.	.	TRBJ1-3	TGCGCCAGCAGCCAAGTGTTGCGGCAGGGTAGAGACACCATATATTTT	CASSQVLRQGRDTIYF
TRBV7-9	TRBD1	.	TRBJ2-3	TGTGCCGGTAACGACAGGGGGCGAGGAGATACGCAGTATTTT	CAGNDRGRGDTQYF
TRBV28	.	.	TRBJ2-3	TGTGCCAGCAGTTTCTTCCTGGCGGGCACAGATACGCAGTATTTT	CASSFFLAGTDTQYF
TRBV28	.	few	TRBJ1-5	TGTGCCAGCGTAAGGTCACTCCAACCCCAGCATTTT	CASVRSLQPQHF
TRBV9	.	.	TRBJ2-7	TGTGCCAGCAGCGTAGACACCGGGAGAAGCGAGCAGTACTTC	CASSVDTGRSEQYF
TRBV28	TRBD1	.	TRBJ2-2	TGTGCCAGCAGTCTGGGGACAGGGGGGACCGGGGAGCTGTTTTTT	CASSLGTGGTGELFF
TRBV5-4	.	once	TRBJ1-5	TGTGCCAGCAGCTTGCGTGGGGTGAGTGTGGATCAGCCCCAGCATTTT	CASSLRGVSVDQPQHF
TRBV27	TRBD1	.	TRBJ1-2	TGTGCCAGCAGTTTCTACGACAGGGGGCGGGGGGGCTACACCTTC	CASSFYDRGRGGYTF
TRBV7-3	TRBD1	.	TRBJ2-3	TGTGCCAGCAGCTTAGTAGCTATTGGGACAGGGTACACAGATACGCAGTATTTT	CASSLVAIGTGYTDTQYF
TRBV15	TRBD2	.	TRBJ2-7	TGTGCCACCAGCAGTCCACTAGGCGGGAGCCCCTACGAGCAGTACTTC	CATSSPLGGSPYEQYF
TRBV11-2	TRBD1	.	TRBJ2-2	TGTGCCAGCAGCTTAGAGCCTCCCGGGACAGGGAACACCGGGGAGCTGTTTTTT	CASSLEPPGTGNTGELFF
TRBV29-1	.	.	TRBJ2-7	TGCAGCGCCTCTCAGATCGGAGGCTACGAGCAGTACTTC	CSASQIGGYEQYF
TRBV2	TRBD1	.	TRBJ1-2	TGTGCCAGCAGTCGACAGGGGGAAATAATTTCCTTC	CASSRQGEIISF
TRBV11-3	.	few	TRBJ1-2	TGTGCCAGCAGCTTAATTCAGGGCAATGGCTACACCTTC	CASSLIQGNGYTF
TRBV28	.	once	TRBJ1-6	TGTGCCAGCAGCTTCTCCCGCGGGACGGGTTGGGGTTCACCCCTCCACTTT	CASSFSRGTGWGSPLHF
TRBV4-2	.	once	TRBJ1-1	TGTGCCAGCAGCCAACGGTCTGCCCTGAACACTGAAGCTTTCTTT	CASSQRSALNTEAFF
TRBV2	.	few	TRBJ2-5	TGTGCCAGCAGAAAATCGAGTTTAGAGACCCAGTACTTC	CASRKSSLETQYF
TRBV5-5	.	.	TRBJ1-5	TGTGCCAGCAGCTTGGTAGAATCTCAGCCCCAGCATTTT	CASSLVESQPQHF
TRBV6-4	.	.	TRBJ1-1	TGTGCCAGCAGACCCGGGGAAACGGGTGAAGCTTTCTTT	CASRPGETGEAFF
TRBV6-5	.	.	TRBJ2-7	TGTGCCAGCAGTAGGAACTCCTACGAGCAGTACTTC	CASSRNSYEQYF
TRBV7-2	.	.	TRBJ1-1	TGTGCCAGCAGCTATCGGACAGAACCGAACACTGAAGCTTTCTTT	CASSYRTEPNTEAFF
TRBV19	.	.	TRBJ1-1	TGTGCCAGTAGCGGATCGGTGAACACTGAAGCTTTCTTT	CASSGSVNTEAFF
TRBV19	.	.	TRBJ1-2	TGTGCCAGTCAGGACTACCTCGGGGGTGGCTACACCTTC	CASQDYLGGGYTF
TRBV11-2	.	.	TRBJ1-3	TGTGCCAGCAGCTTAGAGGGGACACTTGGAAACACCATATATTTT	CASSLEGTLGNTIYF
TRBV11-2	TRBD1	.	TRBJ2-7	TGTGCCAGCAGCAGTACAGGGGGGATTTCCTACGAGCAGTACTTC	CASSSTGGISYEQYF
TRBV27	.	.	TRBJ2-1	TGTGCCAGCAGTTTCGGCAGGGTCAATGAGCAGTTCTTC	CASSFGRVNEQFF
TRBV4-1	.	.	TRBJ1-4	TGCGCCAGCAGCCCAAGCCCAGGGAATATTGAAAAACTGTTTTTT	CASSPSPGNIEKLFF
TRBV6-5	.	.	TRBJ2-7	TGTGCCAGCAGTCCCCTTACTAGACCCTACGAGCAGTACTTC	CASSPLTRPYEQYF
TRBV5-1	TRBD1	once	TRBJ1-1	TGCGCCAGCAGCTTGGCCCTATGGACAGGGGGCTTGGCTGAAGCTTTCTTT	CASSLALWTGGLAEAFF
TRBV29-1	.	.	TRBJ1-5	TGCAGCGTTGAGGGCCAGAGAGGTCAGCCCCAGCATTTT	CSVEGQRGQPQHF
TRBV7-2	.	.	TRBJ2-5	TGTGCCAGCAGCTTAGGACAGACCCAGTACTTC	CASSLGQTQYF
TRBV28	.	few	TRBJ2-2	TGTGCCAGCCTGGGTATTAACACCGGGGAGCTGTTTTTT	CASLGINTGELFF
TRBV6-5	TRBD2	.	TRBJ2-7	TGTGCCAGCAGAGGAGCGGGAGGGCGCTCCTACGAGCAGTACTTC	CASRGAGGRSYEQYF
TRBV28	TRBD1	.	TRBJ2-1	TGTGCCAGCAGTTCGACAGGGGCGGTTGAGCAGTTCTTC	CASSSTGAVEQFF
TRBV19	.	.	TRBJ2-1	TGTGCCAGTAGTATTCCCGGGGAGAGCTCCTACAATGAGCAGTTCTTC	CASSIPGESSYNEQFF
TRBV7-2	.	.	TRBJ2-7	TGTGCCAGCAGCTCAAGGAGGGCCCACGAGCAGTACTTC	CASSSRRAHEQYF
TRBV5-1	TRBD2	few	TRBJ2-5	TGCGCCAGCAGCTTGGCGGGACTAGCGGGACAAGAGACCCAGTACTTC	CASSLAGLAGQETQYF
TRBV5-4	TRBD1	.	TRBJ2-6	TGTGCCAGCAGCTTGCAAAGTTTTGGACAGGGAGGTCTAGGGGCCAACGTCCTGACTTTC	CASSLQSFGQGGLGANVLTF